The entry below gives a single T cell receptor (beta chain) sequence along with its context. Antigen specificity is unknown. Sequenced by immunoSEQ multiplex PCR; TCRdb stores in-frame clones only, minus some. The sample comprises some 170,000 clones, more than 75% of which are singletons, and less than 3.5% rests with the top ten. These data belong to a study of cytomegalovirus exposure and HLA in healthy donors. Study details: The platform used for the approximately 130 validation repertoires matched that of the approximately 670 first-cohort repertoires, a later analysis reported.

Findings and caveats of the study: Researchers catalogued under 200 TCR beta chains as cytomegalovirus-associated.

The CDR3 is made up of 13 amino acids. Germline CDR1 MNHEY, CDR2 SMNVEV (reference sequence). Trimming took off 6 bases at V and 3 bases at J, with 12 bases between the two ends. The sequencing sample was made of PBMCs. The sequence derives from a man aged 18 to 30 in good health and CMV-seropositive. V is TRBV27 and J is TRBJ2-7; possible D gene TRBD2, 6 bases. CDR3: CASRADYNYEQYF. Here the CDR3 DNA reads TGTGCCAGCAGGGCGGACTACAACTACGAGCAGTACTTC.